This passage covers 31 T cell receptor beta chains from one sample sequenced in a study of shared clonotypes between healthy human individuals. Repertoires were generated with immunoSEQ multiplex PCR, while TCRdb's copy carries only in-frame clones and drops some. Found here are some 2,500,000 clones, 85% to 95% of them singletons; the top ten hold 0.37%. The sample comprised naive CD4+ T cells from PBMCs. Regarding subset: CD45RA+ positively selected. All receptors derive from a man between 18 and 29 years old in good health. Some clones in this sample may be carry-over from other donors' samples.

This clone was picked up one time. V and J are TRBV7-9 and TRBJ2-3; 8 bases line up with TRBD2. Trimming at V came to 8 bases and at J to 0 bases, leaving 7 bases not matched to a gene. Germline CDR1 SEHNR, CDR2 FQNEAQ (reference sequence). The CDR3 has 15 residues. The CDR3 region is CASRDVAGSTDTQYF. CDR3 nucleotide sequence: TGTGCCAGCCGGGATGTAGCGGGAAGCACAGATACGCAGTATTTT.

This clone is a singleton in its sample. The CDR3 nucleotides read TGTGCCAGCAGTTTATTTGGACAGGACGGGGAAAAACTGTTTTTT. It translates to CASSLFGQDGEKLFF. The V gene is TRBV28, the J gene TRBJ1-4; 7 bases map to TRBD1. Per the germline V gene, CDR1 is MDHEN and CDR2 is SYDVKM. V was pared by 1 base and J by 8 bases, with 7 bases of the junction left unmatched. This CDR3 has 15 residues.

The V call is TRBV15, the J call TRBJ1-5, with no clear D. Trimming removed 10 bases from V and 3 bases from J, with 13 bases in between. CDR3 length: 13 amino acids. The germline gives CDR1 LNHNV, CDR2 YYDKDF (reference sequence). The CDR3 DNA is TGTGCCATCTCTGTGTCCATCAATCAGCCCCAGCATTTT. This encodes CAISVSINQPQHF.

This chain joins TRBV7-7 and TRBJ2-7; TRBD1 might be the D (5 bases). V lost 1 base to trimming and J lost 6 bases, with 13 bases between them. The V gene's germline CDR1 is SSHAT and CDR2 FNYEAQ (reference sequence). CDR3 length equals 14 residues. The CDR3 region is CASSLGVGEVEQYF. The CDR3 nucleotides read TGTGCCAGCAGCTTAGGTGTAGGGGAAGTCGAGCAGTACTTC.

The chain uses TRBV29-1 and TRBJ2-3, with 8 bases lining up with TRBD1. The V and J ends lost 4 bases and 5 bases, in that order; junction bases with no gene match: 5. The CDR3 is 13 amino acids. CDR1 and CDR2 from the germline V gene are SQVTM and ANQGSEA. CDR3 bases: TGCAGCGTTGGTCAGGGGGCGAAAGATACGCAGTATTTT. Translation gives CSVGQGAKDTQYF.

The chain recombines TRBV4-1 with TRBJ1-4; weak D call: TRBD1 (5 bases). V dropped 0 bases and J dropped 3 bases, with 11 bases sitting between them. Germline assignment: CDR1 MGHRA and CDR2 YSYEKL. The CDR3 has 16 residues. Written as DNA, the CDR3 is TGCGCCAGCAGCCAAGATTGGGGCCGGGCTAATGAAAAACTGTTTTTT. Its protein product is CASSQDWGRANEKLFF.

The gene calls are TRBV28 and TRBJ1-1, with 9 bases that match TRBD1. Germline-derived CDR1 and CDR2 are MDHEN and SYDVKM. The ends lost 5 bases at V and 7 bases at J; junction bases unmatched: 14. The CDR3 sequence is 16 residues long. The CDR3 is CASSPGGGQGLVEAFF. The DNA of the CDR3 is TGTGCCAGCAGTCCCGGAGGGGGACAGGGACTGGTTGAAGCTTTCTTT.

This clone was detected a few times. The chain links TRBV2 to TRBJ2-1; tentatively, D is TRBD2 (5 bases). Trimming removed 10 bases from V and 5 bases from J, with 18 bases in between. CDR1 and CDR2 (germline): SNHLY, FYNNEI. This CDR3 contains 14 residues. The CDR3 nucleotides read TGTGCCACCTGGACGAACTGGCGGGACAATGAGCAGTTCTTC. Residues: CATWTNWRDNEQFF.

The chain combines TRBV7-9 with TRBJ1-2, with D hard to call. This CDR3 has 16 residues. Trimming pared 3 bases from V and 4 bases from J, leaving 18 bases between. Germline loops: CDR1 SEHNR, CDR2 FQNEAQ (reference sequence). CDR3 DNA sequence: TGTGCCAGCAGCTTGCCCCTGCGCGGTCGGAGCTATGGCTACACCTTC. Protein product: CASSLPLRGRSYGYTF.

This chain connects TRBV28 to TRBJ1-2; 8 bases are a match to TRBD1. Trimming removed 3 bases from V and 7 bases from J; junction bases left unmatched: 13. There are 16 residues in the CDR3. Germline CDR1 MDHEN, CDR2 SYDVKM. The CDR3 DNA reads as TGTGCCAGCAGTTTCCGTTTGGACAGGGTCGCCGGTGGCTACACCTTC. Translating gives CASSFRLDRVAGGYTF.

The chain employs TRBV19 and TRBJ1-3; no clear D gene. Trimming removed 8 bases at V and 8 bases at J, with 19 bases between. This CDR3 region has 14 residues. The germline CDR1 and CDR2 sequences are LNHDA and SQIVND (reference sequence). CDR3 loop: CASGIIGIGDTIYF. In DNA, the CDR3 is TGTGCCAGTGGAATAATTGGAATCGGGGACACCATATATTTT.

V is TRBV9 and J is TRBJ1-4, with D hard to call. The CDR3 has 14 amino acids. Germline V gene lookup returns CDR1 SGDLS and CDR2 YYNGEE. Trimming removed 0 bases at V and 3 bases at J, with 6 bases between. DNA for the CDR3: TGTGCCAGCAGCGTAGCCCGGGCTAATGAAAAACTGTTTTTT. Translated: CASSVARANEKLFF.

CDR3 coding DNA: TGCAGCGTTGGAGGGGGACTAGCGGGTAGCACAGATACGCAGTATTTT. Its protein is CSVGGGLAGSTDTQYF. The chain couples TRBV29-1 to TRBJ2-3, with TRBD2 identical over 12 bases. Germline V CDR1 and CDR2: SQVTM, ANQGSEA. V shed 4 bases and J 0 bases; nucleotides not matched to a gene: 5. This CDR3 region has 16 residues.

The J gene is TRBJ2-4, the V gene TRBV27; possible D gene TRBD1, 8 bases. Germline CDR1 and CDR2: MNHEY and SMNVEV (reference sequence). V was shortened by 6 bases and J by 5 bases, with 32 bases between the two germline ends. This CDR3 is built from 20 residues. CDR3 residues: CASSVKAPGNRGGVENIQYF. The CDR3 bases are TGTGCCAGCAGCGTAAAAGCCCCCGGCAACAGGGGGGGAGTGGAAAACATTCAGTACTTC.

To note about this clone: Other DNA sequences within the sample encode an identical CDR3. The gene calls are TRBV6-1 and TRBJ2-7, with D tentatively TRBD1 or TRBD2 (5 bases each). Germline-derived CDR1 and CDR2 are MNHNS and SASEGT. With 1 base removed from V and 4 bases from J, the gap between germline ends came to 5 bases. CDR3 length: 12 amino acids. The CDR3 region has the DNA TGTGCCAGCAGTGAAGGGGGGTACGAGCAGTACTTC. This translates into CASSEGGYEQYF.

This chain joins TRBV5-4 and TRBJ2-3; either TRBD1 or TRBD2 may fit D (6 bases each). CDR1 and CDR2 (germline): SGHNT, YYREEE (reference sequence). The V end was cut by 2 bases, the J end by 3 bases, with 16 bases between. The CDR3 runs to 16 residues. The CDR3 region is CASSFPSGGGTDTQYF. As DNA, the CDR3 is TGTGCCAGCAGCTTCCCCAGCGGAGGGGGGACAGATACGCAGTATTTT.

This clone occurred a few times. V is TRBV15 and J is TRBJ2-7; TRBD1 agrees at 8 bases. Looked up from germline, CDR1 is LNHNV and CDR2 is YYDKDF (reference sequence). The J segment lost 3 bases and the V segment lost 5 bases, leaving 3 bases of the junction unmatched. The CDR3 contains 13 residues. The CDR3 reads CATSAGQVYEQYF. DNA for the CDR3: TGTGCCACCAGCGCGGGACAGGTCTACGAGCAGTACTTC. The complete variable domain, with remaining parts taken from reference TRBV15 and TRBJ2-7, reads DAMVIQNPRYQVTQFGKPVTLSCSQTLNHNVMYWYQQKSSQAPKLLFHYYDKDFNNEADTPDNFQSRRPNTSFCFLDIRSPGLGDTAMYLCATSAGQVYEQYFGPGTRLTVT.

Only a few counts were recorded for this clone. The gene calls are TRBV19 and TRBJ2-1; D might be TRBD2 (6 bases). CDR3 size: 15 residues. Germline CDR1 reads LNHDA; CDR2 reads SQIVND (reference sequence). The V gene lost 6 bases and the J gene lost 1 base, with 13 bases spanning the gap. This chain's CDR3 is CASRTFGGSYNEQFF. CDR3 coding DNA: TGTGCCAGTAGGACTTTTGGGGGGTCCTACAATGAGCAGTTCTTC.

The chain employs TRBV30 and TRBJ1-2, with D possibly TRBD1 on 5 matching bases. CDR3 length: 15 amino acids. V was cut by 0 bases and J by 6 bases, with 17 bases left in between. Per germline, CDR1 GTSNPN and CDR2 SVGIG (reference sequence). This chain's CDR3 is CAWSVLRQGGDGYTF. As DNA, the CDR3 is TGTGCCTGGAGTGTACTGCGGCAGGGAGGGGATGGCTACACCTTC.

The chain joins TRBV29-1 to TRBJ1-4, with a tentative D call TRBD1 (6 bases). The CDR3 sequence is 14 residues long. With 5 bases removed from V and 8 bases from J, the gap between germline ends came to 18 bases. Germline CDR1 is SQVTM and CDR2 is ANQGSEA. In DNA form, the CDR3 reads TGCAGCGTTTTCGATGGGGGGCAGAGCGAAAAACTGTTTTTT. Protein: CSVFDGGQSEKLFF.

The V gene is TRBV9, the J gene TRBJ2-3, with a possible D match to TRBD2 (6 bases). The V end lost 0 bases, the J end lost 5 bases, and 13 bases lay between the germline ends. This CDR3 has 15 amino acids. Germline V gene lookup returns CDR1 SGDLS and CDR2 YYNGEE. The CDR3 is CASSVGRGGEDTQYF. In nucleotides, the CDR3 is TGTGCCAGCAGCGTAGGAAGAGGAGGGGAAGATACGCAGTATTTT.

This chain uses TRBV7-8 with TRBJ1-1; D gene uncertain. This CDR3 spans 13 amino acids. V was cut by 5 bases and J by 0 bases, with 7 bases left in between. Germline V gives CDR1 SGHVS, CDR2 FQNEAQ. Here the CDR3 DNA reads TGTGCCAGCAGCCCCTACTTGAACACTGAAGCTTTCTTT. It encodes CASSPYLNTEAFF.

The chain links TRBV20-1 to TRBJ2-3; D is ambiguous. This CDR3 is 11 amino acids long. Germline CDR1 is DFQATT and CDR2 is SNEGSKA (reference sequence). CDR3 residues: CSVSATDTQYF. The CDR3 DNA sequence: TGCAGCGTCTCGGCTACAGATACGCAGTATTTT.

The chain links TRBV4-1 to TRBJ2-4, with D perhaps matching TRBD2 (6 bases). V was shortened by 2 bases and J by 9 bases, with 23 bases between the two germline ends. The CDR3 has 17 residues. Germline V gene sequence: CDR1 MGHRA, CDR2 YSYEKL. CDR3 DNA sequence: TGCGCCAGCAGCCAAATCCCACAACTAGCACTGGGAACCATTCAGTACTTC. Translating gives CASSQIPQLALGTIQYF.

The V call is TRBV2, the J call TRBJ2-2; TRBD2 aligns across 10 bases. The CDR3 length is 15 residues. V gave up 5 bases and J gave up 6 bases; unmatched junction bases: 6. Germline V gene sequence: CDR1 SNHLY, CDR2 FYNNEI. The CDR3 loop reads CASSRELAGAGELFF. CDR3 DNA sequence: TGTGCCAGCAGTCGTGAGCTAGCGGGAGCCGGGGAGCTGTTTTTT.

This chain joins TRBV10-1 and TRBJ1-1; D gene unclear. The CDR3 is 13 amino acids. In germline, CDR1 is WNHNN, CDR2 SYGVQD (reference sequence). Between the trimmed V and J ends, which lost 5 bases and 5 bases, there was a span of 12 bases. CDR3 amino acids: CASSPDLRTEAFF. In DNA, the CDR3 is TGCGCCAGCAGTCCGGACCTGAGGACTGAAGCTTTCTTT.

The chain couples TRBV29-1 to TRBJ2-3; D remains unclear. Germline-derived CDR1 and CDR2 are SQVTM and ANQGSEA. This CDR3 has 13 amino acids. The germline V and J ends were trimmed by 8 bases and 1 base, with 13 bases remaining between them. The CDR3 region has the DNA TGCAGCCCTCTCCTTGGGGGCACAGATACGCAGTATTTT. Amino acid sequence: CSPLLGGTDTQYF.

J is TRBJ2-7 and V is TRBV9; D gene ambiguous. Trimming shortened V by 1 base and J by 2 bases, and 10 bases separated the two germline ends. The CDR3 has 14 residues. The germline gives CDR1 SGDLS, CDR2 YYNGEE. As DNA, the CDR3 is TGTGCCAGCAGCGTATCCGCGGCTACCTACGAGCAGTACTTC. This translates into CASSVSAATYEQYF.

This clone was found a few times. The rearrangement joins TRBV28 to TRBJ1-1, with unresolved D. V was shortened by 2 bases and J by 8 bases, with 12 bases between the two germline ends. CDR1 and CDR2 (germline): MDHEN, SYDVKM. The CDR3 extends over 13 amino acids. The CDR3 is CASSLPRRGEAFF. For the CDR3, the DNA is TGTGCCAGCAGTTTACCCCGGAGAGGGGAAGCTTTCTTT.

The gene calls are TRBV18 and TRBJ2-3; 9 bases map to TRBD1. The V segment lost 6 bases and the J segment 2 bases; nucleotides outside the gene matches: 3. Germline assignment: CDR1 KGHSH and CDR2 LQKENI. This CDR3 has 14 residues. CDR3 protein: CASSRTGDTDTQYF. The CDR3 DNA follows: TGTGCCAGCTCCCGGACAGGGGACACAGATACGCAGTATTTT.

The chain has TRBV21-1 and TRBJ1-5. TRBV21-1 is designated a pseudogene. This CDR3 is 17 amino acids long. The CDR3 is CASSKGPRRVGNQPQHF. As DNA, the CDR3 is TGTGCCAGCAGCAAAGGGCCCCGGAGGGTAGGTAATCAGCCCCAGCATTTT.